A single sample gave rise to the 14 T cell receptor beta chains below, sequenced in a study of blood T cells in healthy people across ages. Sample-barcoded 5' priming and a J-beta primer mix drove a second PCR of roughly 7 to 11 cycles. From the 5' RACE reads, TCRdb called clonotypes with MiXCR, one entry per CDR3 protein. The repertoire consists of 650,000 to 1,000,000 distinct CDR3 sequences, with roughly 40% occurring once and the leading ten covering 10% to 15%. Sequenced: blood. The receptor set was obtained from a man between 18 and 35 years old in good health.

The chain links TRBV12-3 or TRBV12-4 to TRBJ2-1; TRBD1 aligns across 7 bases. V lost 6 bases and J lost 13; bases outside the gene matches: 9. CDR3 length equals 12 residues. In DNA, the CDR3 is TGTGCCAGCAGCACCAATACAGGGGTACAGTTCTTC. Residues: CASSTNTGVQFF.

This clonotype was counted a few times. CDR3 sequence (DNA): TGTGCCAGCAGTGTCGGGACAGCAACTAATGAAAAACTGTTTTTT. Translating it yields CASSVGTATNEKLFF. The chain uses TRBV2 and TRBJ1-4; 7 bases line up with TRBD1. This CDR3 contains 15 residues. V gave up 4 bases and J gave up 0 bases; unmatched junction bases: 2. Germline V CDR1 and CDR2: SNHLY, FYNNEI.

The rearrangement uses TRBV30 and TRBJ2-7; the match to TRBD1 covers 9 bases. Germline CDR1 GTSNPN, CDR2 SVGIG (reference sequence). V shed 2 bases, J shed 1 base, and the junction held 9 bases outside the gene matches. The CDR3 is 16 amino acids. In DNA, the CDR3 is TGTGCCTGGAGTACCTCCGGGACAGGGTTGTCCTACGAGCAGTACTTC. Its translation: CAWSTSGTGLSYEQYF.

CDR3 coding DNA: TGTGCCAGCAGTACCCGACAGGGGAGTAAGTACGAGCAGTACTTC. It is translated as CASSTRQGSKYEQYF. The chain couples TRBV12-3 or TRBV12-4 to TRBJ2-4, with TRBD1 matching 8 bases. The J call may be wrong; the DNA end is better matched by TRBJ2-7. The CDR3 consists of 15 residues.

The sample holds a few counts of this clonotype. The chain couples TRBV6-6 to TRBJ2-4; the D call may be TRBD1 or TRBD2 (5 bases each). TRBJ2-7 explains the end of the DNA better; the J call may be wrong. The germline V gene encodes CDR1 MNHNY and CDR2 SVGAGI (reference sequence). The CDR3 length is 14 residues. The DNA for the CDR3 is TGTGCCAGCAGTTACTCTAAGGGGCGGGACGAGCAGTACTTC. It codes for CASSYSKGRDEQYF.

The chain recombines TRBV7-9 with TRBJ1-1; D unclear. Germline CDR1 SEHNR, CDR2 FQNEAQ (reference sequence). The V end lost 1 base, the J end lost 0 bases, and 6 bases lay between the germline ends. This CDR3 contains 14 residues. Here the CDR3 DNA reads TGTGCCAGCAGCTTAGTAACCGTGAACACTGAAGCTTTCTTT. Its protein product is CASSLVTVNTEAFF.

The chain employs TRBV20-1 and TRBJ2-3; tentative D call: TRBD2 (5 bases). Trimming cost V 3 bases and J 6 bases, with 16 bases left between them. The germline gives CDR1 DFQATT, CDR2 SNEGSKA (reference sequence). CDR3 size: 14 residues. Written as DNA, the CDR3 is TGCAGTGCTAGGTTAGAGACGGGCGGGGATACGCAGTATTTT. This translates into CSARLETGGDTQYF.

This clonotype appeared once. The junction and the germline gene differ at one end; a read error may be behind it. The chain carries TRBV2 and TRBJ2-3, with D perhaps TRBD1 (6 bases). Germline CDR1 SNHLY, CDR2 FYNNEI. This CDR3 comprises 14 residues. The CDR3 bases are TGTGCCAGCAGTCAGGCCGTGCAGACAGGTACGCAGTATTTT. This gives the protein CASSQAVQTGTQYF. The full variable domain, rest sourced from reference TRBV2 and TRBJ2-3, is EPEVTQTPSHQVTQMGQEVILRCVPISNHLYFYWYRQILGQKVEFLVSFYNNEISEKSEIFDDQFSVERPDGSNFTLKIRSTKLEDSAMYFCASSQAVQTGTQYFGPGTRLTVL.

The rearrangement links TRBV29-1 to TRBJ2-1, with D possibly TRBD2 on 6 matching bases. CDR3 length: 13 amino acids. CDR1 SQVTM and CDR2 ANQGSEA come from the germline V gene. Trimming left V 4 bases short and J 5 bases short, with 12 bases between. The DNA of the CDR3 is TGCAGCGTTGTGTGGCGGGGAGACAATGAGCAGTTCTTC. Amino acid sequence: CSVVWRGDNEQFF.

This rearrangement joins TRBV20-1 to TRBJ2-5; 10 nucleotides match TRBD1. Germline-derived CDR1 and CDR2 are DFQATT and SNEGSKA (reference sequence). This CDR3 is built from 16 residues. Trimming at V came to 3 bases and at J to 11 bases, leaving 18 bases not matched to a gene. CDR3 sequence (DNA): TGCAGTGCTAGTCCCCGGGACAGGGGCCCCTACAATGAGCAGTACTTC. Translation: CSASPRDRGPYNEQYF.

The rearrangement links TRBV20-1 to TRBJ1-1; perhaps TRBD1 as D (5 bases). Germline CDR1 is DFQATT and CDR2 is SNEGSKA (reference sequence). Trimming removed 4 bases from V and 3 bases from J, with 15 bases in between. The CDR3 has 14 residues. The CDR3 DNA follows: TGCAGTGCTAAGGGCCCTTTGGGGGACACTGAAGCTTTCTTT. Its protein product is CSAKGPLGDTEAFF.

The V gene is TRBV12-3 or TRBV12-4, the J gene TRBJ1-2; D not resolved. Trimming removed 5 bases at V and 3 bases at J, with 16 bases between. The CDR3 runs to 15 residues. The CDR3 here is CASSLTPSDHYGYTF. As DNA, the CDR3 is TGTGCCAGCAGTCTAACCCCGTCAGATCACTATGGCTACACCTTC.

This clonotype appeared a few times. CDR3 in amino acids: CASSGTEVTYEQYF. DNA of the CDR3: TGTGCCAGCAGTGGGACGGAGGTGACCTACGAGCAGTACTTC. The V and J genes are TRBV2 and TRBJ2-7; tentative D call: TRBD2 (5 bases). Per the germline V gene, CDR1 is SNHLY and CDR2 is FYNNEI. V lost 4 bases, J lost 2 bases, and 12 bases lay in between. The CDR3 has 14 amino acids.

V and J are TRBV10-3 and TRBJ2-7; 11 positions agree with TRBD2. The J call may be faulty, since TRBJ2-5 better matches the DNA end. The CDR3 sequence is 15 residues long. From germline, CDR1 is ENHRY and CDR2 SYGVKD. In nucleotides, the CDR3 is TGTGCCATCAGTTCGACTAGCGGGATTGGAGAGACCCAGTACTTC. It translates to CAISSTSGIGETQYF.